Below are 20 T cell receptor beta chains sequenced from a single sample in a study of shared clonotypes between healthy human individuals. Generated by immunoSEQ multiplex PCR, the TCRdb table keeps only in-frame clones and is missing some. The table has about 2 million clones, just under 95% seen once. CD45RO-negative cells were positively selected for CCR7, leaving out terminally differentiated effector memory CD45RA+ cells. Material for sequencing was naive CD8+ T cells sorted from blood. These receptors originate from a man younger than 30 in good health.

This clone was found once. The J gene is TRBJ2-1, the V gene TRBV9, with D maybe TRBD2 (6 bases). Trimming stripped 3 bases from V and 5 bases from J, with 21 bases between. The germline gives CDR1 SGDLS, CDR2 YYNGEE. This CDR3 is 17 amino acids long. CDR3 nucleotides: TGTGCCAGCAGCGCCCCACCGACTAGTGCTTCCGACAATGAGCAGTTCTTC. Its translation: CASSAPPTSASDNEQFF.

DNA of the CDR3: TGTGCCAGCAGCCCGCGACTAGCGTCCTACGAGCAGTACTTC. Translation gives CASSPRLASYEQYF. The chain has TRBV7-9 and TRBJ2-7; TRBD2 agrees at 8 bases. The V segment lost 5 bases and the J segment 1 base; nucleotides outside the gene matches: 4. This CDR3 is built from 14 residues. Germline CDR1 SEHNR, CDR2 FQNEAQ (reference sequence).

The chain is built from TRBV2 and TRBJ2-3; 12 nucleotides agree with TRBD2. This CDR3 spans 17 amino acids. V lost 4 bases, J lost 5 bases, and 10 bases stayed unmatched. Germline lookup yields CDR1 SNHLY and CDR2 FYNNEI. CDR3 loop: CASSVLAGGPYRDTQYF. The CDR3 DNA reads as TGTGCCAGCAGTGTACTAGCGGGAGGTCCCTATCGAGATACGCAGTATTTT.

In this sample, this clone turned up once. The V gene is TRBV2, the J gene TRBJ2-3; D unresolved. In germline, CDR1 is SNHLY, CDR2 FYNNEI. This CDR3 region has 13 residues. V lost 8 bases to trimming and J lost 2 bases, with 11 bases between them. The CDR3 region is CASPALNTDTQYF. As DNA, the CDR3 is TGTGCCAGCCCTGCCCTCAACACAGATACGCAGTATTTT.

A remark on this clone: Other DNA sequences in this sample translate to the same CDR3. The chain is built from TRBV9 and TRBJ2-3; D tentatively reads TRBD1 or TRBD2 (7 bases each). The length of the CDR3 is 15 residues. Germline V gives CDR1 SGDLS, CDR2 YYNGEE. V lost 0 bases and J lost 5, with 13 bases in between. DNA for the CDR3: TGTGCCAGCAGCGTAGAGGGAGGGGGCAGAGATACGCAGTATTTT. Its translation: CASSVEGGGRDTQYF. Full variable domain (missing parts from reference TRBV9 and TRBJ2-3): DSGVTQTPKHLITATGQRVTLRCSPRSGDLSVYWYQQSLDQGLQFLIQYYNGEERAKGNILERFSAQQFPDLHSELNLSSLELGDSALYFCASSVEGGGRDTQYFGPGTRLTVL.

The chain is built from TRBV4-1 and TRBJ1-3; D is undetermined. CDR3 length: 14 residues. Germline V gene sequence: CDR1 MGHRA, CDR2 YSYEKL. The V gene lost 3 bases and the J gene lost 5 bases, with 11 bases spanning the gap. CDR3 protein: CASSQGYDRNTIYF. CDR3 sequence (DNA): TGCGCCAGCAGCCAGGGCTACGATCGAAACACCATATATTTT.

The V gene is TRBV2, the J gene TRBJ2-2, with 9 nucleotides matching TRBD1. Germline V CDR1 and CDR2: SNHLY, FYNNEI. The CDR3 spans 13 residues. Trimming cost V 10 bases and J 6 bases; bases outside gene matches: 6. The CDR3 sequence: CATPGQGAGELFF. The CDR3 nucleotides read TGTGCCACGCCGGGACAGGGAGCCGGGGAGCTGTTTTTT.

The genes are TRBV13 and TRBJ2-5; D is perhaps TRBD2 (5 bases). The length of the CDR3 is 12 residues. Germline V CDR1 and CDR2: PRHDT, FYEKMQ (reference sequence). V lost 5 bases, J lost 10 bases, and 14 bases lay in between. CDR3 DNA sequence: TGTGCCAGCAGCCCATCCGACGGAGGCCAGTACTTC. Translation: CASSPSDGGQYF.

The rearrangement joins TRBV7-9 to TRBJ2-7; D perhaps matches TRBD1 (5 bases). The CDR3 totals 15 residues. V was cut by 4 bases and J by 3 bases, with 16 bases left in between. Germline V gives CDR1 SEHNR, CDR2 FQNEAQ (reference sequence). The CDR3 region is CASSSTATVSYEQYF. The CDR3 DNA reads TGTGCCAGCAGCTCTACCGCGACAGTGAGCTACGAGCAGTACTTC.

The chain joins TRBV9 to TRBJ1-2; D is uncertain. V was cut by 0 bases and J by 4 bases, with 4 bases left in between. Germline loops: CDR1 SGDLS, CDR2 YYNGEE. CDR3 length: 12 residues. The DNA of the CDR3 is TGTGCCAGCAGCGTAGAGCCCTATGGCTACACCTTC. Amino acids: CASSVEPYGYTF.

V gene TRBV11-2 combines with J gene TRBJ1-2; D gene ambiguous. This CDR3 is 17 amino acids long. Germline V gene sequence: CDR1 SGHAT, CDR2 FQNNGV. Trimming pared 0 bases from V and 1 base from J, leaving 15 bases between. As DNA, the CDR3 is TGTGCCAGCAGCTTAGATTCGCTTGAGGATTATAACTATGGCTACACCTTC. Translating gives CASSLDSLEDYNYGYTF.

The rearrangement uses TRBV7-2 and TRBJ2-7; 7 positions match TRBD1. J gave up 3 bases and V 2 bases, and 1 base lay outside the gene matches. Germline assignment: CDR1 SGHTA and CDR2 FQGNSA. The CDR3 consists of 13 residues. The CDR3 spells CASSLWDSYEQYF. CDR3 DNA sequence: TGTGCCAGCAGCTTATGGGACAGCTACGAGCAGTACTTC.

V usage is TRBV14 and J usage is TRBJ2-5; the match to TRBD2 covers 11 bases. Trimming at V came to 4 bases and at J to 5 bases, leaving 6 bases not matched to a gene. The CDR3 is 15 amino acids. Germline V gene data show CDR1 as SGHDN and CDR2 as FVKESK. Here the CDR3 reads CASSPRLAGSETQYF. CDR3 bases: TGTGCCAGCAGCCCGAGACTAGCGGGATCGGAGACCCAGTACTTC.

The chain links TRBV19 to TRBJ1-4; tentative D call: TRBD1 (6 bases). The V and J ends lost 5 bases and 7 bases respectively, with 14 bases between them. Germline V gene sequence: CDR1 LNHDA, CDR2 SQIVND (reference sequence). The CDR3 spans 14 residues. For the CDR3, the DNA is TGTGCCAGTAGTTTAGGGGGGCCTGGTGAAAAACTGTTTTTT. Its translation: CASSLGGPGEKLFF.

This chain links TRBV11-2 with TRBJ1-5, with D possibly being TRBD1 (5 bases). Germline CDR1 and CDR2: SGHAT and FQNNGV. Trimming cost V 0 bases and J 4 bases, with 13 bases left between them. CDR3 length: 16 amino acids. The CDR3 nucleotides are TGTGCCAGCAGCTTAGAGGGACGCCTGGGGAATCAGCCCCAGCATTTT. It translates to CASSLEGRLGNQPQHF. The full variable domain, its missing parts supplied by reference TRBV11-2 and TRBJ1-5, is EAGVAQSPRYKIIEKRQSVAFWCNPISGHATLYWYQQILGQGPKLLIQFQNNGVVDDSQLPKDRFSAERLKGVDSTLKIQPAKLEDSAVYLCASSLEGRLGNQPQHFGDGTRLSIL.

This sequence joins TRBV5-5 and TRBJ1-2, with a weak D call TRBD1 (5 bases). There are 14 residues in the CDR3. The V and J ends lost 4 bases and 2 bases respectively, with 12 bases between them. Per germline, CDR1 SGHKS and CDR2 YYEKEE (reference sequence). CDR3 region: CASSLGGFNYGYTF. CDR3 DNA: TGTGCCAGCAGCCTCGGGGGTTTCAACTATGGCTACACCTTC.

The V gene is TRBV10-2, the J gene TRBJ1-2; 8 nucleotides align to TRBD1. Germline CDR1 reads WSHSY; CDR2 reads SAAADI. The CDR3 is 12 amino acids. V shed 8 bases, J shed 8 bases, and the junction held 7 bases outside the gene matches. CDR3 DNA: TGCGCCAGCGAGGACAGGGATGGCGGCTACACCTTC. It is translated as CASEDRDGGYTF.

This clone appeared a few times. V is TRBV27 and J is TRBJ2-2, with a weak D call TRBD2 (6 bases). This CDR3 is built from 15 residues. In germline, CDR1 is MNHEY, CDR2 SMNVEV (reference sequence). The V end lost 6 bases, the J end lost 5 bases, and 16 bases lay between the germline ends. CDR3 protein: CASSPMIRGTGELFF. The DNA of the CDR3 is TGTGCCAGCAGCCCCATGATCCGGGGGACCGGGGAGCTGTTTTTT.

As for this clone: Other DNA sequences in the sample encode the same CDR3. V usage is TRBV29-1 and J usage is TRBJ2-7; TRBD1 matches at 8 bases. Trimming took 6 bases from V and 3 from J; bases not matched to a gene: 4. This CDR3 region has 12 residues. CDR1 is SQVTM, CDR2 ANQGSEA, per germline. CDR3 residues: CSVGTGGYEQYF. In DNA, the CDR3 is TGCAGCGTGGGGACAGGAGGCTACGAGCAGTACTTC.

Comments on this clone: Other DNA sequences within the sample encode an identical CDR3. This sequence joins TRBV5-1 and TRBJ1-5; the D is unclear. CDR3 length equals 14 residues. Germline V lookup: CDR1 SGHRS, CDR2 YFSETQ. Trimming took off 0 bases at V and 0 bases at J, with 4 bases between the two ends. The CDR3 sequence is CASSLDSSNQPQHF. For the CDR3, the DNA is TGCGCCAGCAGCTTGGATTCTAGCAATCAGCCCCAGCATTTT.